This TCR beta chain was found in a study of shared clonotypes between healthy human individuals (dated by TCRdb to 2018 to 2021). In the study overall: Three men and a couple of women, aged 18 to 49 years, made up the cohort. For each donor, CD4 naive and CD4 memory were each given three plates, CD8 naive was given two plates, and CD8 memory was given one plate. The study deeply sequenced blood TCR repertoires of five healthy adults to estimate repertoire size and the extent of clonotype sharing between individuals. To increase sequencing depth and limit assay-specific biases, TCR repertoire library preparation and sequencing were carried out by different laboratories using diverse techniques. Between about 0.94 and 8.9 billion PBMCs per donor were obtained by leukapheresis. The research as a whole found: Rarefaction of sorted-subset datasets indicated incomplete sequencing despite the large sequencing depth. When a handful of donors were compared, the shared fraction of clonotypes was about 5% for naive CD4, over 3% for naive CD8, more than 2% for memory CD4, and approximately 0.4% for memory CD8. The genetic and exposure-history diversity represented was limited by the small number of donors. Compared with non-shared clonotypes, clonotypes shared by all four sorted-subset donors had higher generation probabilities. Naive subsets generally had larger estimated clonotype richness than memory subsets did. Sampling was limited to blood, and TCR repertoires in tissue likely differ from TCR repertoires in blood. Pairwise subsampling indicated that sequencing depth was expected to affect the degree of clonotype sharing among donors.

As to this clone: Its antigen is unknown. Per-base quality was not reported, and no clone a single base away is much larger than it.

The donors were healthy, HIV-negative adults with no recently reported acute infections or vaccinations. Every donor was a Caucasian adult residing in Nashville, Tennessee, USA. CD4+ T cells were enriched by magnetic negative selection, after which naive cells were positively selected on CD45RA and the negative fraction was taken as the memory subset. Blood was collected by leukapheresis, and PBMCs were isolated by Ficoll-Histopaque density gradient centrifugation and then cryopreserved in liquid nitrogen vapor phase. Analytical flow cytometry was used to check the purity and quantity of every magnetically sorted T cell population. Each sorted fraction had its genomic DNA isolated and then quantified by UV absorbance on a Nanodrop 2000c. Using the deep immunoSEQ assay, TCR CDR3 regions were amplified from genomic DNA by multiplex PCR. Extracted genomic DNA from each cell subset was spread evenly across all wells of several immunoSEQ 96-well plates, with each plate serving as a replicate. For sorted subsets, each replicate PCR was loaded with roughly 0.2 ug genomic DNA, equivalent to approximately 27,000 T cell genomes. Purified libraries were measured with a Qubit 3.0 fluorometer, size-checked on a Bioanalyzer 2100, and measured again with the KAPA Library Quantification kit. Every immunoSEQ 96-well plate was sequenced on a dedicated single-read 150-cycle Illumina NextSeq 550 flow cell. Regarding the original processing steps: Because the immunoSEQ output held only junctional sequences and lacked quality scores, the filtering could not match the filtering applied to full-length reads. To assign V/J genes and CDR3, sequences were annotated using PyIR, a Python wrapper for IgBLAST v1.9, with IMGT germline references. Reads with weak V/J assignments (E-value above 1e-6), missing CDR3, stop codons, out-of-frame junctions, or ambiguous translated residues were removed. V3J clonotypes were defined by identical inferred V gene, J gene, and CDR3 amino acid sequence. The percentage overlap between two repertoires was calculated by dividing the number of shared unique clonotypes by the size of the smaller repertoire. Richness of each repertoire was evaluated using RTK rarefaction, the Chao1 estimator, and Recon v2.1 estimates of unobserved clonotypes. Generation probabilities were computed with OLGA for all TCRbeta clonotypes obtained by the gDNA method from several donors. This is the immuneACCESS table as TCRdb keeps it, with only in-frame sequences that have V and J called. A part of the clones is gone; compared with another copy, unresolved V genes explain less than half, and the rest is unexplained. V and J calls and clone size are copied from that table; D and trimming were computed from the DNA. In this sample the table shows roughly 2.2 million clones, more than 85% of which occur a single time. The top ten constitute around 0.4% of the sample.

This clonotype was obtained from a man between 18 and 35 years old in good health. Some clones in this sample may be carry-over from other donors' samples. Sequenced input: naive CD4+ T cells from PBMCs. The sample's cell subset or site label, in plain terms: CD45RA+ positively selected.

The sequence in DNA is TGTGCCAGCAGTTACTACACAGGGGCTAACACCGGGGAGCTGTTTTTT. Translated, it reads CASSYYTGANTGELFF. The rearranged segments are TRBV6-5 and TRBJ2-2; 7 middle bases align to TRBD1. CDR1 and CDR2 are read off the germline V gene as MNHEY and SVGAGI. Germline trimming: 1 base from V, 2 bases from J; junction bases outside gene matches: 4. Spanning cysteine to phenylalanine, the CDR3 consists of 16 amino acids. Only the CDR3 DNA is retained, 48 bases long and in frame from the first base.